This TCR beta chain stems from a study of beta chain features in type 1 diabetes. The germline gives CDR1 SGDLS, CDR2 YYNGEE. With V trimmed by 3 bases and J by 0 bases, 2 bases remained unmatched. This CDR3 has 15 residues. Overall study results and limits: Researchers report that Type 1 diabetes patients had moderately but significantly shorter TCRB CDR3s across all four CD4+ subsets.

As regards this clone: Antigen: not known.

Since all of the isolated RNA was reverse transcribed, expressed TCRB transcripts were what got sequenced. The repertoire was sequenced with immunoSEQ multiplex PCR; TCRdb's copy has only in-frame clones and lacks some. The profile shows approximately 60,000 clones, approximately 52% of them singletons. The V gene is TRBV9, the J gene TRBJ1-3; TRBD1 aligns across 8 bases. Sequencing input: Tregs from blood. The source is a woman aged 40-49 years with type 1 diabetes. The CDR3 DNA reads as TGTGCCAGCAGCGGAACAGGGGGCTCTGGAAACACCATATATTTT. It specifies CASSGTGGSGNTIYF.